The 9 T cell receptor beta chains presented below share a single source sample, sequenced in a study of blood T cell repertoires in COVID-19. The table came from immunoSEQ multiplex PCR; TCRdb's copy has only in-frame clones and leaves some out. Among about 150,000 clones listed, roughly 89% were seen once. The sequenced material came from peripheral blood. The origin of the receptors is a man over 45 with acute or convalescent COVID-19.

V and J are TRBV6-5 and TRBJ2-5; TRBD2 aligns across 11 bases. Trimming took 4 bases from V and 7 from J; bases not matched to a gene: 8. The CDR3 length is 15 residues. Looked up from germline, CDR1 is MNHEY and CDR2 is SVGAGI. DNA of the CDR3: TGTGCCAGCAGTTCTAGCGGGGGGCCTTCCGGGACCCAGTACTTC. Protein product: CASSSSGGPSGTQYF.

The J gene is TRBJ2-1, the V gene TRBV10-1, with D hard to call. CDR3 size: 14 residues. The germline gives CDR1 WNHNN, CDR2 SYGVQD (reference sequence). The ends were cut back, 5 bases at V and 9 bases at J, with 17 bases in the middle. CDR3 residues: CASSISGGLGEQFF. Written as DNA, the CDR3 is TGCGCCAGCAGTATTTCAGGTGGGCTCGGTGAGCAGTTCTTC.

The chain uses TRBV27 and TRBJ1-4, with 10 bases fitting TRBD1. The CDR3 is 15 amino acids. After removal of 5 bases from V and 5 bases from J, the junction contained 5 bases not matched to a gene. CDR1 and CDR2 from the germline V gene are MNHEY and SMNVEV (reference sequence). The CDR3 loop is CASSIWTGGNEKLFF. CDR3 sequence (DNA): TGTGCCAGCAGTATCTGGACAGGGGGAAATGAAAAACTGTTTTTT.

The rearrangement uses TRBV28 and TRBJ1-2; D unresolved. Germline lookup yields CDR1 MDHEN and CDR2 SYDVKM. The germline V and J ends were trimmed by 3 bases and 8 bases, with 13 bases remaining between them. The CDR3 length is 13 residues. As DNA, the CDR3 is TGTGCCAGCAGTTTCCTACCCAGCGGGGGCTACACCTTC. Its translation: CASSFLPSGGYTF.

The count of this clone is one. V and J are TRBV25-1 and TRBJ2-3; D might be TRBD2 (5 bases). V was pared by 7 bases and J by 6 bases, with 17 bases between. The CDR3 is 14 amino acids. The germline gives CDR1 MGHDK, CDR2 SYGVNS. The CDR3 coding sequence is TGTGCCAGCACCCCGCGTCGGGGTCATGATACGCAGTATTTT. Translation: CASTPRRGHDTQYF.

The genes are TRBV28 and TRBJ1-1; TRBD1 aligns across 8 bases. Germline trimming cut 8 bases from V and 0 bases from J; bases unmatched to any gene: 8. Germline V CDR1 and CDR2: MDHEN, SYDVKM. The CDR3 is 15 residues long. The CDR3 DNA reads TGTGCCAGCGGACAGGGCGGCGCCCTGAACACTGAAGCTTTCTTT. Amino acids: CASGQGGALNTEAFF.

Note on this clone: The sample holds other DNA sequences that translate to the same CDR3. DNA for the CDR3: TGTGCCAGCAGCCCCAGTCTAGAGGGCGAGCAGTACTTC. Translated: CASSPSLEGEQYF. V usage is TRBV6-5 and J usage is TRBJ2-7; D perhaps matches TRBD2 (5 bases). The CDR3 contains 13 residues. Germline V gives CDR1 MNHEY, CDR2 SVGAGI. Between the trimmed V and J ends, which lost 6 bases and 6 bases, there was a span of 15 bases.

This clone was observed once. The rearrangement links TRBV7-3 to TRBJ1-6, with D perhaps TRBD1 (6 bases). Per the germline V gene, CDR1 is SGHTA and CDR2 is FQGTGA. Trimming took 0 bases from V and 7 from J, leaving 13 bases between them. The CDR3 loop spans 16 amino acids. Written as DNA, the CDR3 is TGTGCCAGCAGCTTAACGAGGGCAGGGGCCAATTCACCCCTCCACTTT. Translated: CASSLTRAGANSPLHF.

V usage is TRBV6-5 and J usage is TRBJ2-1; 8 nucleotides agree with TRBD2. The V segment lost 0 bases and the J segment 1 base; nucleotides outside the gene matches: 2. The CDR3 is 16 amino acids. The germline CDR1 and CDR2 sequences are MNHEY and SVGAGI. CDR3 loop: CASSYSGGESYNEQFF. In nucleotides, the CDR3 is TGTGCCAGCAGTTACTCCGGGGGGGAGTCCTACAATGAGCAGTTCTTC.